This TCR beta chain comes out of a study of T cells expressing NK-cell markers (dated by TCRdb to between 2020 and 2021). For the study in its entirety: Three sorted T-cell subsets (CD3+CD56+NKG2C+, CD3+CD56+NKG2C- and CD3+CD56-NKG2C+) from about 8 donors had their TCR beta-chain repertoires profiled. Among the eight sequenced donors, seven were HCMV-seropositive and one was HCMV-seronegative. All eight donors whose samples were sequenced were randomly selected healthy volunteers, three of them men and five women. Illumina HiSeq 2000/2500, MiSeq or NextSeq was used to sequence libraries as 2 x 150 bp reads. What the work shows at the level of the full study, not this receptor alone: Those dominant clonotypes were again the most abundant among CD3+CD56-NKG2C+ cells in four donors, at about 25-60.1%. For several donors, the dominant CD3+CD56+NKG2C+ clonotypes were among the top 10 CD8+ clonotypes and accounted for about 1.0-7.5% of CD8+ T cells. Whether the expanded NKG2C-expressing T cell clones were specific for HCMV antigens was left unclear.

HCMV serostatus was determined by detecting HCMV-specific IgG in serum with a commercial ELISA kit. Ficoll density gradient centrifugation was used to isolate peripheral blood mononuclear cells from blood. Sequencer: Illumina HiSeq 2000. TCR beta cDNA libraries were prepared using 5'RACE template switching, which introduced a universal primer site and unique molecular identifiers. Priming for cDNA synthesis came from the TCR beta constant segment, and two successive PCR amplification steps followed. The source study handled its data this way. MIGEC was used to demultiplex reads and group reads by UMI, and MiTCR was used to assemble and quantify clonotypes. To exclude erroneous sequences, only TCR cDNA sequences supported by at least two reads were retained. The tcR package was used for downstream repertoire analysis, with clonotypes matched between fractions based on CDR3 nucleotide sequence plus V segment. VDJmatch was used to annotate antigen specificity against VDJdb, with one amino acid substitution in CDR3 permitted. After the reads were reprocessed by TCRdb, one entry was made per CDR3 protein sequence, with no DNA. TCRdb assigned the V and J calls; the authors' analysis was not used. The sample's table covers hundreds of thousands of distinct CDR3 sequences. The ten largest clones add up to roughly 3.6% of the sample.

About this clonotype itself: Its antigen remains unidentified.

The germline V gene gives CDR1 as SQVTM and CDR2 as ANQGSEA. The CDR3 starts with the cysteine, ends with the phenylalanine, and has 14 residues. Nucleotide data are not available. The V and J segments used are TRBV29-1 and TRBJ2-5; TCRdb designates TRBD1, a call that cannot be tested without DNA. This clonotype originated in a man aged 18 to 35 in good health. Donor details come from another sample of the same person, matched by shared clones. The sequenced sample consisted of blood T cells: a sorted CD56 or NKG2C T cell subset, CD4+ or CD8+ T cells, or bulk PBMC T cells (not recorded which). CDR3 sequence: CSVEGWGFGETQYF.